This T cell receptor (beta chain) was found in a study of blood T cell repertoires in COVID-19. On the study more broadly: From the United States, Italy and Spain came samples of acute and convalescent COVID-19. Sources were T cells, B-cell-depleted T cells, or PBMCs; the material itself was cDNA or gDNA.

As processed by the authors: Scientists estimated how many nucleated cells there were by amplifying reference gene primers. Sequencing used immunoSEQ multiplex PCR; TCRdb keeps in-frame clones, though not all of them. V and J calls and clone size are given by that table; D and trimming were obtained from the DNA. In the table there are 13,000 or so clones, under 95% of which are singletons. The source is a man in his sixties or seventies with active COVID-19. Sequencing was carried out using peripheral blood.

The CDR3 loop reads CASFAGQANQPQHF. CDR3 nucleotide sequence: TGTGCCAGCTTCGCGGGACAGGCGAATCAGCCCCAGCATTTT. The J gene is TRBJ1-5, the V gene TRBV28, with 8 bases fitting TRBD1. V trimming: 8 bases; J trimming: 4 bases; junction bases outside the gene matches: 7. Germline CDR1 and CDR2: MDHEN and SYDVKM. The CDR3 is 14 amino acids.